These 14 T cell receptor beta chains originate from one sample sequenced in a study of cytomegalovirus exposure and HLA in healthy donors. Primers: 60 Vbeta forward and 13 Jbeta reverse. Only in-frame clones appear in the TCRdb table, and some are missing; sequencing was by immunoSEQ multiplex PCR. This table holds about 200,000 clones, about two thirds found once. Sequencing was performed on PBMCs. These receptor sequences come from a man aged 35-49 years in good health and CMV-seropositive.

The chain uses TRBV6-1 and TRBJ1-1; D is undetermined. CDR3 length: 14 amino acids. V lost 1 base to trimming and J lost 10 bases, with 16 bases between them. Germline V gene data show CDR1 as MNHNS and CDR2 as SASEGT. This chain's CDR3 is CASSEGGWRVVAFF. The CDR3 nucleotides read TGTGCCAGCAGTGAAGGGGGTTGGAGGGTTGTAGCTTTCTTT.

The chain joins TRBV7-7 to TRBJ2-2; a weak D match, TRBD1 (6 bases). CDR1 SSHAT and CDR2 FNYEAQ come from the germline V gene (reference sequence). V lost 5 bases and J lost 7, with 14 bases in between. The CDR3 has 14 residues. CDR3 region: CASSPSRGHGELFF. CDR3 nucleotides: TGTGCCAGCAGCCCCAGCAGGGGTCACGGGGAGCTGTTTTTT.

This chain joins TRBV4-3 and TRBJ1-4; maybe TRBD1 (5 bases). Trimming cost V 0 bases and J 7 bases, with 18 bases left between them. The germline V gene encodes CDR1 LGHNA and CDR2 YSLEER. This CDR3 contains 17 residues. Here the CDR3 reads CASSQEWFGASVEKLFF. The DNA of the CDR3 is TGCGCCAGCAGCCAAGAATGGTTTGGGGCGTCGGTTGAAAAACTGTTTTTT.

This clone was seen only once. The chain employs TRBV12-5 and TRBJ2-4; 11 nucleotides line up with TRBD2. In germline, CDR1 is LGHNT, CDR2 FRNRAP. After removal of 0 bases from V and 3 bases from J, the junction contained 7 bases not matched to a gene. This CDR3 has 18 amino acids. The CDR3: CASGLVLSSGGSKNIQYF. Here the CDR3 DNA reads TGTGCTAGTGGTTTGGTACTATCTAGCGGGGGGAGCAAAAACATTCAGTACTTC.

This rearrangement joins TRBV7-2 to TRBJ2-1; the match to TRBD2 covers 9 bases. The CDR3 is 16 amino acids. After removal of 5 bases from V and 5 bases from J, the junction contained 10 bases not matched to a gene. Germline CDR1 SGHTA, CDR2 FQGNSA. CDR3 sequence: CASSPGWGGGDNEQFF. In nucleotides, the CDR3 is TGTGCCAGCAGCCCGGGTTGGGGCGGGGGGGACAATGAGCAGTTCTTC.

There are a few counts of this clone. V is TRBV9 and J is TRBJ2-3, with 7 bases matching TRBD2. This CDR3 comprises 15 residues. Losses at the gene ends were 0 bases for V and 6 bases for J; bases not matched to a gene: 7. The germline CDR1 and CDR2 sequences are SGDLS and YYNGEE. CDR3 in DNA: TGTGCCAGCAGCGTAGAGACTAGCAGAATGGATACGCAGTATTTT. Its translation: CASSVETSRMDTQYF.

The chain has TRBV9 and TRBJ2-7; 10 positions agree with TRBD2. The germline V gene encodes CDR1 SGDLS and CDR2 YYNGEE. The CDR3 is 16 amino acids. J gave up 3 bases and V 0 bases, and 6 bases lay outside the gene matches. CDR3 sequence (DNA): TGTGCCAGCAGCGTAGGATTTACTAGCGGGGTCTACGAGCAGTACTTC. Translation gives CASSVGFTSGVYEQYF.

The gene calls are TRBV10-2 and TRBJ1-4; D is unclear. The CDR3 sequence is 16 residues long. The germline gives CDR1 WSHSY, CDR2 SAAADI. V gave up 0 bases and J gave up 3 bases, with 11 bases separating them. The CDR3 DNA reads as TGCGCCAGCAGTGAGTCCTACCTGGTGGCTAATGAAAAACTGTTTTTT. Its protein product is CASSESYLVANEKLFF.

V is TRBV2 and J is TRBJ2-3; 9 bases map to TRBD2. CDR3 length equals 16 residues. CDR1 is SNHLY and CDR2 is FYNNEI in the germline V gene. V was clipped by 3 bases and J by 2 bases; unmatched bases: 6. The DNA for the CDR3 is TGTGCCAGCAGTGAGGTAGCGGGGGTTTTCACAGATACGCAGTATTTT. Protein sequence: CASSEVAGVFTDTQYF.

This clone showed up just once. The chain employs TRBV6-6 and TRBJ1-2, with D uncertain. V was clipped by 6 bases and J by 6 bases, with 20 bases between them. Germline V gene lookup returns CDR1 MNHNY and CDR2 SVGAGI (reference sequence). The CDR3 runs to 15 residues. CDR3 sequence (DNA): TGTGCCAGCAGGTTCCGGGGTTCCGGCAGAGATGGCTACACCTTC. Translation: CASRFRGSGRDGYTF.

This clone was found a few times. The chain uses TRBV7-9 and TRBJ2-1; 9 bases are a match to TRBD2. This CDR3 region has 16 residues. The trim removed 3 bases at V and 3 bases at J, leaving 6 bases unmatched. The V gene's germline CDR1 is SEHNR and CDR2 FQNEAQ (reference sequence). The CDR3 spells CASSLAAGGLYNEQFF. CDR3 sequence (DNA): TGTGCCAGCAGCTTGGCGGCGGGGGGGCTCTACAATGAGCAGTTCTTC.

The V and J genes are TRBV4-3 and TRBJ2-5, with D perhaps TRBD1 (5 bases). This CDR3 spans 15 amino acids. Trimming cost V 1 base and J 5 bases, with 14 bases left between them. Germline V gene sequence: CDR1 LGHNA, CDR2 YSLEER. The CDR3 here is CASSQVVGRAETQYF. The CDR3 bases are TGCGCCAGCAGCCAAGTTGTGGGCAGGGCGGAGACCCAGTACTTC.

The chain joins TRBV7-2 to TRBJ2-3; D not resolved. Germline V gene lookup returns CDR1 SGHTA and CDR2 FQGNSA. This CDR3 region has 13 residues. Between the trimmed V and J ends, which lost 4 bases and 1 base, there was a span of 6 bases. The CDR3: CASSSLRTDTQYF. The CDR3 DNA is TGTGCCAGCAGCTCTCTACGCACAGATACGCAGTATTTT.

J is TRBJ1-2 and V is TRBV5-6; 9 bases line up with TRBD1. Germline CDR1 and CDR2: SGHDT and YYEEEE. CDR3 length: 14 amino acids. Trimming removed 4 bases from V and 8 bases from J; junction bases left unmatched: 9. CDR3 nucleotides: TGTGCCAGCAGCAAGGGACAGGGCCTTGGCGGCTACACCTTC. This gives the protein CASSKGQGLGGYTF.